The 3 T cell receptor beta chains in this list originate from one sample, sequenced in a study of T cells in Graves' hyperthyroidism and ophthalmopathy. Using RNA transcripts as the source, TCR beta CDR3 regions were amplified. Researchers ran a first-round RT-PCR on the TCR CDR3 using the HTBI primer set. One entry per CDR3 protein, called by TCRdb with MiXCR from the multiplex PCR reads. The data show around 580,000 distinct CDR3 sequences, with around 42% seen just once and around 7.7% held by the top ten. Sequencing was performed on peripheral blood or thyroid tissue (not recorded which). The source is a woman younger than 35 with Graves' hyperthyroidism.

A note on this clonotype: This may stem from a read error, because a much larger clone lies one nucleotide away. V gene TRBV25-1 combines with J gene TRBJ1-4, with TRBD1 identical over 7 bases. Unmatched junction bases numbered 9, after V lost 6 bases and J lost 2 bases. The CDR3 is 16 residues long. In germline, CDR1 is MGHDK, CDR2 SYGVNS. CDR3 sequence (DNA): TGTGCCAGCAGACGGTCAGGGGGGGCCACTAATGAAAAACTGTTTTTT. Its translation: CASRRSGGATNEKLFF. The full variable domain, in which reference TRBV25-1 and TRBJ1-4 provide the parts outside the CDR3, is EADIYQTPRYLVIGTGKKITLECSQTMGHDKMYWYQQDPGMELHLIHYSYGVNSTEKGDLSSESTVSRIRTEHFPLTLESARPSHTSQYLCASRRSGGATNEKLFFGSGTQLSVL.

This clonotype was recorded at least ten times. The rearrangement links TRBV7-3 to TRBJ2-7; no firm D call. Per germline, CDR1 SGHTA and CDR2 FQGTGA. The CDR3 consists of 14 residues. With 5 bases removed from V and 0 bases from J, the gap between germline ends came to 11 bases. CDR3 sequence reads: CASSRDESSYEQYF. The CDR3 DNA reads as TGTGCCAGCAGCCGAGACGAGAGCTCCTACGAGCAGTACTTC.

This clonotype was seen repeatedly, ten times or more. J is TRBJ2-5 and V is TRBV7-9; D is perhaps TRBD1 or TRBD2 (5 bases each). Germline V gene sequence: CDR1 SEHNR, CDR2 FQNEAQ (reference sequence). CDR3 length: 12 residues. V was clipped by 2 bases and J by 5 bases, with 6 bases between them. The CDR3 nucleotides read TGTGCCAGCAGCTTATGGGGGGAGACCCAGTACTTC. Residues: CASSLWGETQYF.